The text below deals with one TCR beta chain. The record originates from a study of immune evolution from preneoplasia to lung adenocarcinoma. CDR1 is SGHVS, CDR2 FQNEAQ, per germline. This CDR3 has 16 amino acids. The ends lost 8 bases at V and 0 bases at J; junction bases unmatched: 11. Profiling relied on immunoSEQ multiplex PCR, and the TCRdb table lists in-frame clones only, not all of them. The sample yields around 3,500 clones, roughly three quarters seen once. This clonotype was obtained from a person aged 60-79 years with lung adenocarcinoma. This chain uses TRBV7-8 with TRBJ1-1; 8 bases line up with TRBD1. Sequenced: FFPE minimally invasive lung adenocarcinoma tissue. In nucleotides, the CDR3 is TGTGCCAGCTCGGACAGGGCTCGGTCCGTGAACACTGAAGCTTTCTTT. It codes for CASSDRARSVNTEAFF.